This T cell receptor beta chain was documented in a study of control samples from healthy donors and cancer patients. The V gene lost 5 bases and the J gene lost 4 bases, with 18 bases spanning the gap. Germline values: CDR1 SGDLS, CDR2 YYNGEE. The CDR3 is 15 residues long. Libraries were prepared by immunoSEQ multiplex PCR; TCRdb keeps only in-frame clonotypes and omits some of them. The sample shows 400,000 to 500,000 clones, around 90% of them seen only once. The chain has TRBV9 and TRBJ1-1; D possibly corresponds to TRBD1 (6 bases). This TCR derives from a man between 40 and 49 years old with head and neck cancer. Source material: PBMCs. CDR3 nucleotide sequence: TGTGCCAGCAGTTGGGCCGCCCAAGGGGGCACTGAAGCTTTCTTT. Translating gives CASSWAAQGGTEAFF.